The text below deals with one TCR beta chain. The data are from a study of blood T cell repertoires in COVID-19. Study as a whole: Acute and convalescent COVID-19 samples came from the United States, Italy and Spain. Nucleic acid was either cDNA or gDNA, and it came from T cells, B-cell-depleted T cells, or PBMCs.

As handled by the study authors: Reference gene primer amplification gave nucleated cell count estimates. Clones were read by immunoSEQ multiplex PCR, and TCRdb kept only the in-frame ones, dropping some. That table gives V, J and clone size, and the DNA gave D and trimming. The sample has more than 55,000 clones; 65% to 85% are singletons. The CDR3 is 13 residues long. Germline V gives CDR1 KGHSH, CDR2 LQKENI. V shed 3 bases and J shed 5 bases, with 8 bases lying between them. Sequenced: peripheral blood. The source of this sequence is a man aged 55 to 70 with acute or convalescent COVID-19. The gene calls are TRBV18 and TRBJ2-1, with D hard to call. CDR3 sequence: CASSPNTHNEQFF. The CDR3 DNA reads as TGTGCCAGCTCACCCAATACTCACAATGAGCAGTTCTTC.